The 21 T cell receptor beta chains given below trace back to one sample, sequenced in a study of cytomegalovirus exposure and HLA in healthy donors. In the PCR, 60 Vbeta and 13 Jbeta primers were used. Assay: immunoSEQ multiplex PCR; the TCRdb copy retains only in-frame clones and omits some. The table includes about 160,000 clones, 65% to 90% detected once. The specimen sequenced was PBMCs. These receptors originate from a woman between 18 and 29 years old in good health and CMV-seronegative.

This clone has just a few counts. V usage is TRBV18 and J usage is TRBJ2-1; D is undetermined. This CDR3 has 12 residues. V shed 3 bases and J shed 10 bases, with 10 bases lying between them. Germline-derived CDR1 and CDR2 are KGHSH and LQKENI. CDR3 DNA sequence: TGTGCCAGCTCACCGGAGTCTCCCGAGCAGTTCTTC. It specifies CASSPESPEQFF.

The chain is built from TRBV5-1 and TRBJ2-1; 8 bases fit TRBD2. Trimming at V came to 0 bases and at J to 9 bases, leaving 5 bases not matched to a gene. The CDR3 is 14 amino acids. Germline V gene sequence: CDR1 SGHRS, CDR2 YFSETQ. CDR3 in DNA: TGCGCCAGCAGCTTGGATGGACTAGCCGGTGAGCAGTTCTTC. Translation gives CASSLDGLAGEQFF.

This chain uses TRBV7-3 with TRBJ2-1; 9 positions match TRBD2. The CDR3 has 15 residues. Unmatched junction bases numbered 5, after V lost 2 bases and J lost 6 bases. Germline CDR1 SGHTA, CDR2 FQGTGA. This chain's CDR3 is CASSLGGTSRNEQFF. CDR3 nucleotide sequence: TGTGCCAGCAGCTTAGGCGGGACTAGCCGCAATGAGCAGTTCTTC.

The CDR3 nucleotides read TGTGCCAGCAGCCCGCCCGGGAACACTGAAGCTTTCTTT. Its translation is CASSPPGNTEAFF. This chain uses TRBV7-9 with TRBJ1-1; D call uncertain. The CDR3 is made up of 13 amino acids. V lost 5 bases, J lost 1 base, and 8 bases lay in between. Germline V gene data show CDR1 as SEHNR and CDR2 as FQNEAQ (reference sequence).

The V and J genes are TRBV15 and TRBJ2-3, with D maybe TRBD2 (6 bases). There are 16 residues in the CDR3. The V gene's germline CDR1 is LNHNV and CDR2 YYDKDF (reference sequence). V lost 0 bases to trimming and J lost 2 bases, with 12 bases between them. CDR3 nucleotide sequence: TGTGCCACCAGCAGAGATTGGAGGGGACTCACAGATACGCAGTATTTT. Translation: CATSRDWRGLTDTQYF.

The chain carries TRBV28 and TRBJ1-5; TRBD1 matches at 7 bases. In germline, CDR1 is MDHEN, CDR2 SYDVKM. The J segment lost 4 bases and the V segment lost 5 bases, leaving 11 bases of the junction unmatched. The CDR3 is 16 residues long. The chain's CDR3 is CASSTQGQVWNQPQHF. CDR3 nucleotides: TGTGCCAGCAGTACTCAAGGACAGGTGTGGAATCAGCCCCAGCATTTT.

The chain is built from TRBV4-2 and TRBJ2-3; maybe TRBD2 (6 bases). Germline CDR1 LGHNA, CDR2 YNFKEQ. The CDR3 consists of 17 residues. The V end lost 0 bases, the J end lost 4 bases, and 17 bases lay between the germline ends. The CDR3 DNA sequence: TGTGCCAGCAGCCAAGATAAAGCGGACTATCGGGCAGATACGCAGTATTTT. As protein: CASSQDKADYRADTQYF.

In this sample, this clone turned up once. This chain joins TRBV28 and TRBJ2-7; 7 nucleotides align to TRBD2. Germline-derived CDR1 and CDR2 are MDHEN and SYDVKM. The J segment lost 5 bases and the V segment lost 5 bases, leaving 12 bases of the junction unmatched. This CDR3 has 15 residues. The CDR3 reads CASSRPSGVLNEQYF. Here the CDR3 DNA reads TGTGCCAGCAGTAGGCCTAGCGGAGTCCTGAACGAGCAGTACTTC.

This sequence joins TRBV4-2 and TRBJ2-2; TRBD1 matches 8 bases. With 4 bases clipped from V and 5 bases from J, the junction kept 18 bases outside the gene matches. Germline CDR1 and CDR2: LGHNA and YNFKEQ. The CDR3 runs 19 residues. The CDR3 nucleotides read TGTGCCAGCAGCCCGACATATAGGCAGGGGGCGATGAAAACCGGGGAGCTGTTTTTT. It specifies CASSPTYRQGAMKTGELFF.

The chain joins TRBV7-9 to TRBJ1-1, with a possible D match to TRBD1 (5 bases). This CDR3 comprises 16 residues. The ends were cut back, 3 bases at V and 3 bases at J, with 17 bases in the middle. Per the germline V gene, CDR1 is SEHNR and CDR2 is FQNEAQ (reference sequence). The CDR3 nucleotides are TGTGCCAGCAGCTTTGATGCCCGGAAAGGGGACACTGAAGCTTTCTTT. This encodes CASSFDARKGDTEAFF.

The chain employs TRBV27 and TRBJ1-3; 9 bases match TRBD1. Germline assignment: CDR1 MNHEY and CDR2 SMNVEV (reference sequence). With 5 bases clipped from V and 3 bases from J, the junction kept 8 bases outside the gene matches. The CDR3 consists of 16 residues. The DNA of the CDR3 is TGTGCCAGCAGTGCGAACAGGGGGCGGTTTGGAAACACCATATATTTT. This encodes CASSANRGRFGNTIYF.

V usage is TRBV5-1 and J usage is TRBJ2-2; the match to TRBD1 covers 9 bases. This CDR3 has 16 amino acids. V shed 4 bases and J 3 bases; nucleotides not matched to a gene: 7. Germline values: CDR1 SGHRS, CDR2 YFSETQ. CDR3 bases: TGCGCCAGCAGCCGACAGGGGGTTGGGGACACCGGGGAGCTGTTTTTT. Translated, it gives CASSRQGVGDTGELFF. The whole variable domain, filled in from reference TRBV5-1 and TRBJ2-2, reads KAGVTQTPRYLIKTRGQQVTLSCSPISGHRSVSWYQQTPGQGLQFLFEYFSETQRNKGNFPGRFSGRQFSNSRSEMNVSTLELGDSALYLCASSRQGVGDTGELFFGEGSRLTVL.

The gene calls are TRBV28 and TRBJ1-2; D not resolved. Germline V gene data show CDR1 as MDHEN and CDR2 as SYDVKM. V was clipped by 7 bases and J by 0 bases, with 15 bases between them. The CDR3 extends over 15 amino acids. The CDR3 loop is CASTPLWGANYGYTF. CDR3 DNA: TGTGCCAGCACTCCCCTGTGGGGAGCTAACTATGGCTACACCTTC.

This chain connects TRBV6-1 to TRBJ2-7; a weak D match, TRBD1 (6 bases). The CDR3 contains 13 residues. With 5 bases removed from V and 4 bases from J, the gap between germline ends came to 12 bases. Germline CDR1 is MNHNS and CDR2 is SASEGT. In DNA form, the CDR3 reads TGTGCCAGCAGTCCGGACAGTCAGTACGAGCAGTACTTC. Residues: CASSPDSQYEQYF.

The gene calls are TRBV27 and TRBJ2-5; 7 bases match TRBD2. The CDR3 totals 15 residues. Looked up from germline, CDR1 is MNHEY and CDR2 is SMNVEV (reference sequence). V trimming: 1 base; J trimming: 3 bases; junction bases outside the gene matches: 5. CDR3 loop: CASSLWGRAEETQYF. For the CDR3, the DNA is TGTGCCAGCAGTTTATGGGGGAGGGCCGAAGAGACCCAGTACTTC.

The chain uses TRBV6-5 and TRBJ2-6; the D gene is possibly TRBD1 (5 bases). This CDR3 region has 15 residues. Germline CDR1 reads MNHEY; CDR2 reads SVGAGI. Trimming stripped 2 bases from V and 9 bases from J, with 14 bases between. CDR3 in DNA: TGTGCCAGCAGTTACGTAGGGGATAACAGCAACGTCCTGACTTTC. Amino acids: CASSYVGDNSNVLTF.

Here the CDR3 reads CASSLALAGYEQYF. The CDR3 DNA reads as TGTGCCAGCAGCTTAGCACTAGCGGGCTACGAGCAGTACTTC. This chain links TRBV7-9 with TRBJ2-7; 9 bases fit TRBD2. With V trimmed by 0 bases and J by 3 bases, 0 bases remained unmatched. CDR1 and CDR2 (germline): SEHNR, FQNEAQ (reference sequence). The CDR3 has 14 amino acids. The full variable domain, completed using reference TRBV7-9 and TRBJ2-7, is DTGVSQNPRHKITKRGQNVTFRCDPISEHNRLYWYRQTLGQGPEFLTYFQNEAQLEKSRLLSDRFSAERPKGSFSTLEIQRTEQGDSAMYLCASSLALAGYEQYFGPGTRLTVT.

The chain is built from TRBV7-9 and TRBJ1-1, with 10 bases aligning to TRBD1. V lost 4 bases to trimming and J lost 6 bases; unmatched junction nucleotides: 8. The CDR3 covers 15 residues. Germline V gene sequence: CDR1 SEHNR, CDR2 FQNEAQ (reference sequence). The CDR3 here is CASSSRQGARPEAFF. For the CDR3, the DNA is TGTGCCAGCAGCTCCCGACAGGGGGCGCGTCCTGAAGCTTTCTTT. The entire variable domain, with the rest obtained from reference TRBV7-9 and TRBJ1-1, is as follows: DTGVSQNPRHKITKRGQNVTFRCDPISEHNRLYWYRQTLGQGPEFLTYFQNEAQLEKSRLLSDRFSAERPKGSFSTLEIQRTEQGDSAMYLCASSSRQGARPEAFFGQGTRLTVV.

The chain recombines TRBV19 with TRBJ1-4, with D unresolved. Germline CDR1 and CDR2: LNHDA and SQIVND (reference sequence). Trimming cost V 3 bases and J 13 bases, with 12 bases left between them. The CDR3 runs 12 residues. The CDR3, as DNA: TGTGCCAGTAGTATGGGTCCCGGGAGACTGTTTTTT. Protein product: CASSMGPGRLFF.

The table lists this clone with a few counts. The chain uses TRBV7-9 and TRBJ1-1; D remains unclear. The CDR3 is made up of 15 amino acids. The germline CDR1 and CDR2 sequences are SEHNR and FQNEAQ (reference sequence). Trimming stripped 6 bases from V and 2 bases from J, with 16 bases between. The CDR3 loop reads CASSSRSARNTEAFF. CDR3 DNA: TGTGCCAGCAGTTCGCGGTCGGCTAGAAACACTGAAGCTTTCTTT.

In this sample, this clone turned up a few times. The chain joins TRBV10-3 to TRBJ2-7; 11 bases map to TRBD2. The V segment lost 10 bases and the J segment 2 bases; nucleotides outside the gene matches: 10. CDR1 and CDR2 (germline): ENHRY, SYGVKD. The CDR3 spans 15 residues. CDR3 region: CATKQGLAEPYEQYF. The CDR3 DNA reads TGTGCCACTAAGCAGGGACTAGCGGAACCCTACGAGCAGTACTTC.